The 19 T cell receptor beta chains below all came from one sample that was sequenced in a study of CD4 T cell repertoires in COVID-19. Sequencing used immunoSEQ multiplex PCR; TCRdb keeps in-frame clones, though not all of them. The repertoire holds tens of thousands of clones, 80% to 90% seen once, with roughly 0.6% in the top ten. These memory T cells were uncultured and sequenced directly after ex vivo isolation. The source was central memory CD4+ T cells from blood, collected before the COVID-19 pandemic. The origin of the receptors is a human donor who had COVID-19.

CDR3 region: CASSPGQGYEQYF. CDR3 nucleotides: TGTGCCAGCAGCCCGGGACAGGGTTACGAGCAGTACTTC. The V gene is TRBV11-3, the J gene TRBJ2-7, with 9 bases lining up with TRBD1. Germline trimming cut 5 bases from V and 4 bases from J; bases unmatched to any gene: 3. Germline V gene data show CDR1 as SGHNT and CDR2 as YENEEA. The CDR3 extends over 13 amino acids.

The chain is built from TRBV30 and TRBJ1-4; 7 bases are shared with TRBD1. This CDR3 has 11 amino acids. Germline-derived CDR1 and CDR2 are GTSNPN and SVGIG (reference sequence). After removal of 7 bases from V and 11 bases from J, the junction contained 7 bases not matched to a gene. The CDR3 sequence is CALGDSGKLFF. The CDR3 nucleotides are TGTGCCTTAGGGGACAGCGGCAAACTGTTTTTT.

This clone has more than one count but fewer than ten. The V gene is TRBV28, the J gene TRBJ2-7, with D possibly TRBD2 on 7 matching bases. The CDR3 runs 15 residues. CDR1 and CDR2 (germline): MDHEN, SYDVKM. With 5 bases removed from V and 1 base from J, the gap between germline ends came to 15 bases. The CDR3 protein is CASSLTGGTSYEQYF. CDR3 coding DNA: TGTGCCAGCAGTCTCACGGGGGGCACGTCCTACGAGCAGTACTTC.

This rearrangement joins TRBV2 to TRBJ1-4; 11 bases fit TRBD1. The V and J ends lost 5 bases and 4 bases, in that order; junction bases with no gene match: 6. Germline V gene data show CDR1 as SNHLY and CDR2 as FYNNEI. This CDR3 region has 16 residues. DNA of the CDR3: TGTGCCAGCAGTCCCCGGACAGGGGGCAATAATGAAAAACTGTTTTTT. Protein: CASSPRTGGNNEKLFF.

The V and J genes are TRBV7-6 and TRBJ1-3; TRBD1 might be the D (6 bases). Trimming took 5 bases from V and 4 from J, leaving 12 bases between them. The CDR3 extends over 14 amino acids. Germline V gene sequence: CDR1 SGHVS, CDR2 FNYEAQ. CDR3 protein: CASSLQGIGNTIYF. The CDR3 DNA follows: TGTGCCAGCAGCCTTCAGGGGATCGGAAACACCATATATTTT.

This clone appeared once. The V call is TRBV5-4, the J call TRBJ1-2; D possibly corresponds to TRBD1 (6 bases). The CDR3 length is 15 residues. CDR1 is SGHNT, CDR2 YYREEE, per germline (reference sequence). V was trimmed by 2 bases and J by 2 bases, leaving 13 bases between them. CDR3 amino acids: CASSLTGRKNYGYTF. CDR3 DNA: TGTGCCAGCAGCTTAACAGGGCGTAAAAACTATGGCTACACCTTC. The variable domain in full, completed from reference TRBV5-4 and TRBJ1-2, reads ETGVTQSPTHLIKTRGQQVTLRCSSQSGHNTVSWYQQALGQGPQFIFQYYREEENGRGNFPPRFSGLQFPNYSSELNVNALELDDSALYLCASSLTGRKNYGYTFGSGTRLTVV.

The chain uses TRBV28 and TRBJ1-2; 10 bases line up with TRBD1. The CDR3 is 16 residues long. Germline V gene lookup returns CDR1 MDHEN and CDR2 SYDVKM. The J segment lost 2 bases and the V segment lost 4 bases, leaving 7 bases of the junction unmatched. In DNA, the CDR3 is TGTGCCAGCAGTTCTCCGGCGGACAGGGGGAACTATGGCTACACCTTC. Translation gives CASSSPADRGNYGYTF.

CDR3 in amino acids: CAWTSGGTDTQYF. CDR3 nucleotides: TGTGCCTGGACTAGCGGGGGCACAGATACGCAGTATTTT. The chain couples TRBV30 to TRBJ2-3, with 9 positions matching TRBD2. Germline trimming cut 4 bases from V and 1 base from J; bases unmatched to any gene: 0. This CDR3 spans 13 amino acids. From germline, CDR1 is GTSNPN and CDR2 SVGIG (reference sequence).

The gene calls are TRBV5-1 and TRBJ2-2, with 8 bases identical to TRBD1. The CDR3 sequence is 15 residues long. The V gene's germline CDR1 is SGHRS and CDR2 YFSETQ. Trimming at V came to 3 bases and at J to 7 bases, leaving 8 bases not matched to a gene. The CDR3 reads CASSSGDRGSGELFF. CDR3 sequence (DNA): TGCGCCAGCAGCTCCGGAGACAGGGGTAGCGGGGAGCTGTTTTTT. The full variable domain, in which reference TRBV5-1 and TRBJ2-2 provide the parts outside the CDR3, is KAGVTQTPRYLIKTRGQQVTLSCSPISGHRSVSWYQQTPGQGLQFLFEYFSETQRNKGNFPGRFSGRQFSNSRSEMNVSTLELGDSALYLCASSSGDRGSGELFFGEGSRLTVL.

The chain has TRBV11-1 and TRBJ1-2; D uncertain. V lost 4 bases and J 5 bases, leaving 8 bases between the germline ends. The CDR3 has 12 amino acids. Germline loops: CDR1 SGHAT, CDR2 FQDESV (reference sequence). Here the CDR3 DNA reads TGTGCCAGCAGCTCGGAGCTATATGGCTACACCTTC. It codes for CASSSELYGYTF.

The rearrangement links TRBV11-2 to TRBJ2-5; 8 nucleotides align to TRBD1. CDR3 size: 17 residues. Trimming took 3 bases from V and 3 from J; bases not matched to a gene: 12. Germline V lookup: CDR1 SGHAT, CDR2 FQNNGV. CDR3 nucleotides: TGTGCCAGCAGCTTCGTGAGCGGACAGGGTGTCAAAGAGACCCAGTACTTC. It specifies CASSFVSGQGVKETQYF.

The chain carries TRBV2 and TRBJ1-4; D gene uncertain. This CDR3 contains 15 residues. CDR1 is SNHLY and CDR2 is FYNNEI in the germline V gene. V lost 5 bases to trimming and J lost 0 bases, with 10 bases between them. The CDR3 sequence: CASSTRLSTNEKLFF. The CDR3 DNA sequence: TGTGCCAGCAGTACCAGGCTTTCAACTAATGAAAAACTGTTTTTT.

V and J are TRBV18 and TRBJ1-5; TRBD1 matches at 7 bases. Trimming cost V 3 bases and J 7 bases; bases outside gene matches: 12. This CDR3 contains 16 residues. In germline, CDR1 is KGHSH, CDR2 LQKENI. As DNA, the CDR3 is TGTGCCAGCTCACCGAATGCCGAGGGGGCGCGGCAGCCCCAGCATTTT. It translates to CASSPNAEGARQPQHF.

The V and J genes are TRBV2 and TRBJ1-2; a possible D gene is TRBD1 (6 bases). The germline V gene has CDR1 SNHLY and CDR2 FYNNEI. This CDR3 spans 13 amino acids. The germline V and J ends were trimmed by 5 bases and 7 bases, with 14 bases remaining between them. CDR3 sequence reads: CASSKGDTPGYTF. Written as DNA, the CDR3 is TGTGCCAGCAGTAAAGGGGACACCCCTGGCTACACCTTC.

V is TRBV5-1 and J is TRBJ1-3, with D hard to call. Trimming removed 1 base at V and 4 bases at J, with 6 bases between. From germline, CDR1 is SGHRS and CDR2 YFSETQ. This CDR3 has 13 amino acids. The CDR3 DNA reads TGCGCCAGCAGCTTGTCTTTAGGAAACACCATATATTTT. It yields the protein CASSLSLGNTIYF. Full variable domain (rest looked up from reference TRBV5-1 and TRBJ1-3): KAGVTQTPRYLIKTRGQQVTLSCSPISGHRSVSWYQQTPGQGLQFLFEYFSETQRNKGNFPGRFSGRQFSNSRSEMNVSTLELGDSALYLCASSLSLGNTIYFGEGSWLTVV.

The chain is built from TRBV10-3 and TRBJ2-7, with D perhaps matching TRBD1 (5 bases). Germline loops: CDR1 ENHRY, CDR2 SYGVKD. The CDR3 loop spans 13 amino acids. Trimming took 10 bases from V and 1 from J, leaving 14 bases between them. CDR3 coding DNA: TGTGCCACCGTGAGCTGGACATCCTACGAGCAGTACTTC. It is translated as CATVSWTSYEQYF.

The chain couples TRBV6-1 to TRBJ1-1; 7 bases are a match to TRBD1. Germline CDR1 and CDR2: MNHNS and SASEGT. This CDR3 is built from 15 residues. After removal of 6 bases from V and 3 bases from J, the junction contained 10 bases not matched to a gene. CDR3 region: CASRTTGTGYTEAFF. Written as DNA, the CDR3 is TGTGCCAGCAGGACGACAGGGACGGGATACACTGAAGCTTTCTTT.

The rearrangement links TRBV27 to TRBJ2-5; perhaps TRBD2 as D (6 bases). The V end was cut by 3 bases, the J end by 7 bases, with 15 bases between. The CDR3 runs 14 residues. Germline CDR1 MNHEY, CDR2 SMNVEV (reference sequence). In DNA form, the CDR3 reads TGTGCCAGCAGTTTTGGGGAGCAGGGAGGGACCCAGTACTTC. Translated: CASSFGEQGGTQYF.

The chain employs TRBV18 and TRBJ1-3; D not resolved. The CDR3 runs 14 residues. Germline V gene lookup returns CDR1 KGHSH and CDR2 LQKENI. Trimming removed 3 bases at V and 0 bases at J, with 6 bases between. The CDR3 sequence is CASSPEVSGNTIYF. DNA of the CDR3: TGTGCCAGCTCACCGGAGGTCTCTGGAAACACCATATATTTT.